Listed here are 18 T cell receptor beta chains from one sample, sequenced in a study of control samples from healthy donors and cancer patients. TCRdb's copy holds only in-frame clones and misses some; the assay was immunoSEQ multiplex PCR. The sample records some 120,000 clones, about 90% being singletons. Sequencing input: blood. All receptors come from a young man in good health.

The CDR3 protein is CASSGSHLGMNTEAFF. The CDR3 DNA sequence: TGTGCCAGCAGTGGATCGCACCTGGGAATGAACACTGAAGCTTTCTTT. The chain combines TRBV6-1 with TRBJ1-1; D is ambiguous. This CDR3 has 16 residues. Trimming cost V 4 bases and J 0 bases, with 15 bases left between them. CDR1 is MNHNS, CDR2 SASEGT, per germline.

V usage is TRBV3-1 (or the pseudogene TRBV3-2) and J usage is TRBJ2-2; D not certain. Between the trimmed V and J ends, which lost 2 bases and 4 bases, there was a span of 5 bases. This CDR3 comprises 13 residues. Germline V gene sequence: CDR1 LGHDT, CDR2 YNNKEL (reference sequence). The chain's CDR3 is CASSQLTTGELFF. The DNA for the CDR3 is TGTGCCAGCAGCCAACTCACCACCGGGGAGCTGTTTTTT.

The table lists this clone with a few counts. V usage is TRBV29-1 and J usage is TRBJ2-7; D is unresolved. V lost 5 bases, J lost 0 bases, and 8 bases lay in between. CDR1 is SQVTM and CDR2 is ANQGSEA in the germline V gene. The CDR3 sequence is 12 residues long. The CDR3 reads CSVHLGSYEQYF. As DNA, the CDR3 is TGCAGCGTTCACCTAGGCTCCTACGAGCAGTACTTC.

The chain recombines TRBV19 with TRBJ2-3, with 13 nucleotides matching TRBD2. This CDR3 spans 16 amino acids. V trimming: 3 bases; J trimming: 4 bases; junction bases outside the gene matches: 4. CDR1 LNHDA and CDR2 SQIVND come from the germline V gene (reference sequence). CDR3 in DNA: TGTGCCAGTAGTATCGGGACTAGCGGGACCGCAGATACGCAGTATTTT. Its translation is CASSIGTSGTADTQYF.

The V gene is TRBV9, the J gene TRBJ2-3; TRBD2 matches 16 bases. Per the germline V gene, CDR1 is SGDLS and CDR2 is YYNGEE. The CDR3 has 18 residues. The trim removed 4 bases at V and 1 base at J, leaving 6 bases unmatched. CDR3: CASSPGTSGRVRTDTQYF. CDR3 nucleotide sequence: TGTGCCAGCAGCCCCGGGACTAGCGGGAGGGTCCGCACAGATACGCAGTATTTT.

The chain links TRBV14 to TRBJ2-1, with 11 bases that match TRBD2. The V and J ends lost 2 bases and 5 bases, in that order; junction bases with no gene match: 2. Germline values: CDR1 SGHDN, CDR2 FVKESK. The CDR3 extends over 15 amino acids. The CDR3 spells CASSQIAGGHNEQFF. The CDR3 nucleotides read TGTGCCAGCAGCCAAATAGCGGGAGGGCACAATGAGCAGTTCTTC.

This rearrangement joins TRBV7-3 to TRBJ2-2; no firm D call. This CDR3 is built from 13 residues. The V gene's germline CDR1 is SGHTA and CDR2 FQGTGA. The germline V and J ends were trimmed by 3 bases and 6 bases, with 8 bases remaining between them. CDR3 sequence: CASSFRVSGELFF. In nucleotides, the CDR3 is TGTGCCAGCAGCTTCCGGGTTTCCGGGGAGCTGTTTTTT.

In this sample, this clone turned up once. The chain is built from TRBV15 and TRBJ2-1, with D possibly matching TRBD2 (6 bases). Germline lookup yields CDR1 LNHNV and CDR2 YYDKDF (reference sequence). V was shortened by 2 bases and J by 6 bases, with 14 bases between the two germline ends. CDR3 length: 15 residues. CDR3 residues: CATSRTGLPSNEQFF. CDR3 DNA sequence: TGTGCCACCAGCAGAACGGGACTCCCAAGCAATGAGCAGTTCTTC.

The rearrangement links TRBV9 to TRBJ2-7, with a possible D match to TRBD1 (5 bases). CDR1 is SGDLS and CDR2 is YYNGEE in the germline V gene. This CDR3 contains 14 residues. The V end lost 0 bases, the J end lost 6 bases, and 13 bases lay between the germline ends. CDR3 residues: CASSVVHDSSEQYF. The CDR3 nucleotides read TGTGCCAGCAGCGTAGTTCATGACAGTAGCGAGCAGTACTTC.

The rearrangement uses TRBV27 and TRBJ1-4; no clear D gene. Germline CDR1 reads MNHEY; CDR2 reads SMNVEV (reference sequence). Deletions cut 4 bases from V and 4 bases from J, with 7 bases between. The CDR3 consists of 13 residues. CDR3 DNA: TGTGCCAGCAGTTCCCTTCATAATGAAAAACTGTTTTTT. It specifies CASSSLHNEKLFF.

This chain uses TRBV19 with TRBJ1-1; D not certain. The V gene's germline CDR1 is LNHDA and CDR2 SQIVND (reference sequence). CDR3 length: 15 residues. V lost 7 bases and J 2 bases, leaving 17 bases between the germline ends. The CDR3: CASNKAGAFNTEAFF. As DNA, the CDR3 is TGTGCCAGTAATAAGGCAGGAGCCTTCAACACTGAAGCTTTCTTT.

The chain uses TRBV10-3 and TRBJ2-3, with D possibly matching TRBD1 (7 bases). This CDR3 spans 14 amino acids. V gave up 10 bases and J gave up 1 base, with 15 bases separating them. In germline, CDR1 is ENHRY, CDR2 SYGVKD. This CDR3 reads CASWRGLGTDTQYF. Written as DNA, the CDR3 is TGTGCCAGCTGGAGGGGGCTAGGCACAGATACGCAGTATTTT.

The V call is TRBV27, the J call TRBJ1-1; a possible D gene is TRBD1 (5 bases). Germline V CDR1 and CDR2: MNHEY, SMNVEV (reference sequence). Trimming removed 7 bases from V and 0 bases from J, with 24 bases in between. The CDR3 spans 18 residues. The CDR3 DNA reads as TGTGCCAGCACGGCTGGGGCAGGGATTGGATACATGAACACTGAAGCTTTCTTT. Translating gives CASTAGAGIGYMNTEAFF.

The CDR3 coding sequence is TGTGCCACCAGTGATTTAGGAAGCGGCTCCTACAATGAGCAGTTCTTC. Its translation is CATSDLGSGSYNEQFF. This chain uses TRBV24-1 with TRBJ2-1; maybe TRBD2 (5 bases). Trimming took off 1 base at V and 0 bases at J, with 9 bases between the two ends. The CDR3 spans 16 residues. Per the germline V gene, CDR1 is KGHDR and CDR2 is SFDVKD.

The rearrangement joins TRBV12-5 to TRBJ2-5; 10 bases align to TRBD1. The CDR3 totals 19 residues. In germline, CDR1 is LGHNT, CDR2 FRNRAP. V lost 4 bases to trimming and J lost 5 bases; unmatched junction nucleotides: 19. CDR3 DNA sequence: TGTGCTAGTGGTTCGGTAACCGGGACAGGGGTAGTTGTCCGGGAGACCCAGTACTTC. It yields the protein CASGSVTGTGVVVRETQYF.

This clone showed up just once. The rearrangement links TRBV27 to TRBJ1-2, with TRBD1 matching 8 bases. This CDR3 region has 14 residues. The V gene end was trimmed by 3 bases and the J gene end by 8 bases; junction bases not matched to a gene: 8. The germline V gene has CDR1 MNHEY and CDR2 SMNVEV (reference sequence). CDR3 protein: CASSFNQGARGYTF. The CDR3 DNA reads as TGTGCCAGCAGTTTTAACCAGGGGGCGCGCGGCTACACCTTC.

The CDR3 sequence is CASSPAGTSGRARYEQYF. CDR3 in DNA: TGTGCCAGCTCACCGGCCGGGACTAGCGGGAGGGCCCGCTACGAGCAGTACTTC. The chain uses TRBV18 and TRBJ2-7; 16 nucleotides agree with TRBD2. Germline V lookup: CDR1 KGHSH, CDR2 LQKENI. The CDR3 loop spans 18 amino acids. The trim removed 3 bases at V and 3 bases at J, leaving 8 bases unmatched.

The chain links TRBV11-2 to TRBJ2-6, with D maybe TRBD1 (5 bases). Germline CDR1 and CDR2: SGHAT and FQNNGV. Trimming took 7 bases from V and 2 from J, leaving 12 bases between them. The CDR3 runs 15 residues. The CDR3: CASTSDSTGANVLTF. CDR3 nucleotides: TGTGCCAGCACTTCCGACAGCACTGGGGCCAACGTCCTGACTTTC.